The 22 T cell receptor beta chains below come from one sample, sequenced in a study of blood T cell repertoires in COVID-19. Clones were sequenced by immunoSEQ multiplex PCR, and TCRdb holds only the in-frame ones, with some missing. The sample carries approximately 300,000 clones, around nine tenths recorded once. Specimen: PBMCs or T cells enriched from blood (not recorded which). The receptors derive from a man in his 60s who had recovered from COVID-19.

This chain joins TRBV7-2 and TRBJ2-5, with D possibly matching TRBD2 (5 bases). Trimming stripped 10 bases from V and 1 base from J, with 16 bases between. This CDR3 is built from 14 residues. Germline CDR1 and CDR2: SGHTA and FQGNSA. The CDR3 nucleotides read TGTGCCACCAAACGGGGTGGCCCCCAAGAGACCCAGTACTTC. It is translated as CATKRGGPQETQYF.

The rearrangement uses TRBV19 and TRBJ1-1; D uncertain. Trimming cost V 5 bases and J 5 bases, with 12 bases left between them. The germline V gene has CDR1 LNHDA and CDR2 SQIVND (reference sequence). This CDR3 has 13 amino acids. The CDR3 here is CASSDYLETEAFF. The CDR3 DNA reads TGTGCCAGTAGTGACTATCTAGAGACTGAAGCTTTCTTT.

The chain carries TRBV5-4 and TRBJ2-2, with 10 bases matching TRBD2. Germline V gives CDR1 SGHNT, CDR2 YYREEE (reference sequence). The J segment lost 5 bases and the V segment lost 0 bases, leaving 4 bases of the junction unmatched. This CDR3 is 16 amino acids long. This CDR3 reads CASSLVASGSTGELFF. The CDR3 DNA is TGTGCCAGCAGCTTGGTGGCTAGCGGGAGTACCGGGGAGCTGTTTTTT.

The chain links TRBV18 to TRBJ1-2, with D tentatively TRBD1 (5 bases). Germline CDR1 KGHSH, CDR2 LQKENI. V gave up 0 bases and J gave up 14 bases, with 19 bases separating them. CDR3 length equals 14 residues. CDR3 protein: CASSPPAGPETLTF. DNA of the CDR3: TGTGCCAGCTCACCACCGGCAGGGCCGGAGACTTTAACCTTC.

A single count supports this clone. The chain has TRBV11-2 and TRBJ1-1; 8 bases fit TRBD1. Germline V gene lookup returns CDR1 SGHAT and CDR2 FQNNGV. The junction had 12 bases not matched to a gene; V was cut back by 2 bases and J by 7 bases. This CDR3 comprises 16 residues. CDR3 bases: TGTGCCAGCAGCTTATTTTCGTGGCAGGGGGCTCGTGAAGCTTTCTTT. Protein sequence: CASSLFSWQGAREAFF.

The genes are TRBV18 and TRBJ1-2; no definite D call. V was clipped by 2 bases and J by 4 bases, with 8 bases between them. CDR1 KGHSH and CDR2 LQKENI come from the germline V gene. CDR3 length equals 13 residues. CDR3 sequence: CASSPGGFYGYTF. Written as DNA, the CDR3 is TGTGCCAGCTCACCAGGCGGGTTCTATGGCTACACCTTC.

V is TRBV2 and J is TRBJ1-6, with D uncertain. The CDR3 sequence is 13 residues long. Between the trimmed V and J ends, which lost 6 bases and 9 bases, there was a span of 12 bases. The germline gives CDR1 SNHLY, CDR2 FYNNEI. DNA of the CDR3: TGTGCCAGCAGGGGGAGTGCCGGTTCACCCCTCCACTTT. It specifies CASRGSAGSPLHF.

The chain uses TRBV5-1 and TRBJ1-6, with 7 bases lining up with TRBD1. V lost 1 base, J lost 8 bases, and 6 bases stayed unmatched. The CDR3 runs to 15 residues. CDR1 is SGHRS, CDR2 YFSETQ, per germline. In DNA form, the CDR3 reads TGCGCCAGCAGCTTGACACAGGGGACCGATTCACCCCTCCACTTT. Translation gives CASSLTQGTDSPLHF.

CDR3 loop: CASSLRTSGGKYEQYF. The DNA of the CDR3 is TGTGCCAGCAGCCTCCGGACTAGCGGGGGGAAATACGAGCAGTACTTC. The chain is built from TRBV7-2 and TRBJ2-7; 14 nucleotides agree with TRBD2. CDR1 is SGHTA and CDR2 is FQGNSA in the germline V gene. Losses at the gene ends were 5 bases for V and 4 bases for J; bases not matched to a gene: 7. CDR3 length equals 16 residues.

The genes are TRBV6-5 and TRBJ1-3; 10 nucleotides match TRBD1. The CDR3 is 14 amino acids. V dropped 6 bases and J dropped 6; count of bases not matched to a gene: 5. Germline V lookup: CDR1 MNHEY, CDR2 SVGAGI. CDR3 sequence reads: CASSQGQGLNTIYF. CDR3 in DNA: TGTGCCAGCAGCCAGGGACAGGGGTTAAACACCATATATTTT.

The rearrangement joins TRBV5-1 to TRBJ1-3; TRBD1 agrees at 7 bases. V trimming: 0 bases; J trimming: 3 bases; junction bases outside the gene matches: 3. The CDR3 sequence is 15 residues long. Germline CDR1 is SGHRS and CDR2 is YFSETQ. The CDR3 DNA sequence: TGCGCCAGCAGCTTGGGACAGGGAGTTGGAAACACCATATATTTT. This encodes CASSLGQGVGNTIYF.

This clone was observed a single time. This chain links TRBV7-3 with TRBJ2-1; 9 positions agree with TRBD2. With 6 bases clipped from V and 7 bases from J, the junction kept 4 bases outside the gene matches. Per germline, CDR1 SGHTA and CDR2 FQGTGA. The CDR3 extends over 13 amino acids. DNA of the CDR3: TGTGCCAGCAGTAGCGGGAGAAGTAATGAGCAGTTCTTC. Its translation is CASSSGRSNEQFF.

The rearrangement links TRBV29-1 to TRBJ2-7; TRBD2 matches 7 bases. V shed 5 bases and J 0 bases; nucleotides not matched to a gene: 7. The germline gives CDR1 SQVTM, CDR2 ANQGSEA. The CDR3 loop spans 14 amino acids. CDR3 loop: CSVMGGVSSYEQYF. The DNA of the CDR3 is TGCAGCGTTATGGGGGGGGTGAGCTCCTACGAGCAGTACTTC.

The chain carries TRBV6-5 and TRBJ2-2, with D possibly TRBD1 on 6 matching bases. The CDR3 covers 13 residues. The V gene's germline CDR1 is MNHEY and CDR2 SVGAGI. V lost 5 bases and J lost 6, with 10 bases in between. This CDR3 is CASSIQGPGELFF. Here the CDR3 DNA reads TGTGCCAGCAGTATACAGGGTCCCGGGGAGCTGTTTTTT.

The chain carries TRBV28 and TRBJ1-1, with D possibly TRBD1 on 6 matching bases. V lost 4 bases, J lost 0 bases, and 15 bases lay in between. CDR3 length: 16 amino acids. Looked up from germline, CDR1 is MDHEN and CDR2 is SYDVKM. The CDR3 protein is CASSSGVNLMNTEAFF. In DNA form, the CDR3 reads TGTGCCAGCAGTTCAGGGGTAAACCTCATGAACACTGAAGCTTTCTTT.

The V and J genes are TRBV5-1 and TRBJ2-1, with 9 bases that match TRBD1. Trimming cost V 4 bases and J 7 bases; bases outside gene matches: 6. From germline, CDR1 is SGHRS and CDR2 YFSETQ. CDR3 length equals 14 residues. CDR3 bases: TGCGCCAGCAGCCCCGGGACAGGGAAAAATGAGCAGTTCTTC. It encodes CASSPGTGKNEQFF.

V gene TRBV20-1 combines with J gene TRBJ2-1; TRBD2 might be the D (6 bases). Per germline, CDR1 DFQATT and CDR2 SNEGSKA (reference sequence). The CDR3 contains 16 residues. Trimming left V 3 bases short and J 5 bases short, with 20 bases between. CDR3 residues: CSASTLRGLLNNEQFF. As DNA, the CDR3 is TGCAGTGCTAGTACCTTACGGGGGTTACTAAACAATGAGCAGTTCTTC.

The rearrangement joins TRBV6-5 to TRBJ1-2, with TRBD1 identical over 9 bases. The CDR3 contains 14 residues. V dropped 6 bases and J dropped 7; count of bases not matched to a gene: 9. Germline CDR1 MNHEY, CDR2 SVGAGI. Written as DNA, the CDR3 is TGTGCCAGCAGAGATACAGGGGGCTACGGTGGCTACACCTTC. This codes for CASRDTGGYGGYTF.

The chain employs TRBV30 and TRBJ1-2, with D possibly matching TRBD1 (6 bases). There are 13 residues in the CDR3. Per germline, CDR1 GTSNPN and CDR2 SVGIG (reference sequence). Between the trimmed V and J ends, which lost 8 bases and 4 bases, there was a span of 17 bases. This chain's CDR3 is CAGGRGAAYGYTF. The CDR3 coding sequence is TGTGCCGGGGGGCGGGGGGCTGCCTATGGCTACACCTTC.

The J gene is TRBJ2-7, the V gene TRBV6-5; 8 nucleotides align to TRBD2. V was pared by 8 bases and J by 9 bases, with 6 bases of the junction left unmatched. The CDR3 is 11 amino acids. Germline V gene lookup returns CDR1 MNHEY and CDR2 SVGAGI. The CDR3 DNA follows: TGTGCCAGCGGGACTAGTTTGGTGCAGTACTTC. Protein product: CASGTSLVQYF.

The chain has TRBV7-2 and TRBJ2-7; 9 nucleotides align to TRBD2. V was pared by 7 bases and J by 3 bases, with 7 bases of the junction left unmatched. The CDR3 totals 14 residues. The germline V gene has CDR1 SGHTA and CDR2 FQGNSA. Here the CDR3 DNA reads TGTGCCAGCAACAAACCGACTAGCGGCTACGAGCAGTACTTC. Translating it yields CASNKPTSGYEQYF.

DNA of the CDR3: TGTGCCAGTAGTCCGTTTAACTCTGGAAACACCATATATTTT. This gives the protein CASSPFNSGNTIYF. The rearrangement uses TRBV19 and TRBJ1-3; D unresolved. Trimming took off 5 bases at V and 0 bases at J, with 8 bases between the two ends. CDR3 length equals 14 residues. Germline loops: CDR1 LNHDA, CDR2 SQIVND (reference sequence).